The clone carrying this T cell receptor beta chain came up once. The sample belongs to a study of shared clonotypes between healthy human individuals. Background on the study: CD4 naive and CD4 memory each took three plates per donor, while CD8 naive took two and CD8 memory one.

Germline CDR1 and CDR2: SGHTA and FQGTGA. Trimming left V 4 bases short and J 3 bases short, with 12 bases between. The CDR3 contains 14 residues. Measured with immunoSEQ multiplex PCR; TCRdb has only the in-frame clones, and not every one. The sample lists around 88,000 clones, less than 80% seen once, with over 35% in the top ten. This sequence originates from a man aged 30 to 45 in good health. Sequencing was carried out using memory CD8+ T cells sorted from blood. Indicated subset: CD45RO+ cells pooled with CCR7-negative TemRA cells. The chain recombines TRBV7-3 with TRBJ2-5; no definite D call. In nucleotides, the CDR3 is TGTGCCAGCAGCTCCCCCGGGTTCGAAGAGACCCAGTACTTC. This gives the protein CASSSPGFEETQYF.